A selection of T cell receptor beta chains follows, all from one sample in a study of OX40 agonist ivuxolimab in advanced cancers. Sequencing used immunoSEQ multiplex PCR; TCRdb keeps in-frame clones, though not all of them. The sample lists about 50,000 clones, less than 90% occurring once. Specimen: CD4+ or CD8+ T cells sorted from blood, collected in a trial of the OX40 agonist ivuxolimab. The receptors here all came from an adult with an advanced solid tumor such as melanoma, head and neck, liver or kidney cancer. CDR3s include the opening cysteine and the closing phenylalanine or tryptophan. D genes are given only for firm matches. Size values are once, few and many counts, or a class for expanded clones, and some rows have none.

v_gene	abundance	d_gene	j_gene	CDR3aa	CDR3nt
TRBV4-2	once	.	TRBJ2-7	CASSQDHPAGLRGEQYF	TGTGCCAGCAGCCAAGATCACCCGGCAGGCCTAAGGGGCGAGCAGTACTTC
TRBV4-1	.	.	TRBJ2-7	CASSQVRGTEQYF	TGCGCCAGCAGCCAAGTAAGGGGGACCGAGCAGTACTTC
TRBV7-9	few	TRBD2	TRBJ2-2	CASSFYDLAGSGELFF	TGTGCCAGCAGCTTTTATGACTTAGCGGGGTCCGGGGAGCTGTTTTTT
TRBV19	.	.	TRBJ2-7	CASSILGTREQYF	TGTGCCAGTAGTATACTAGGGACCCGCGAGCAGTACTTC
TRBV27	.	.	TRBJ1-6	CASSLSGGVNSPLHF	TGTGCCAGCAGTTTATCCGGAGGGGTTAATTCACCCCTCCACTTT
TRBV4-1	.	.	TRBJ1-1	CASSPPLGGTEAFF	TGCGCCAGCAGCCCCCCTCTGGGAGGGACTGAAGCTTTCTTT
TRBV7-2	.	TRBD2	TRBJ2-7	CASSQGTSGAAEQYF	TGTGCCAGCAGCCAAGGGACTAGCGGTGCCGCCGAGCAGTACTTC
TRBV2	.	.	TRBJ2-7	CASRDRSSSPRSYEQYF	TGTGCCAGCAGGGACAGAAGTTCTTCCCCTCGCTCCTACGAGCAGTACTTC
TRBV6-5	.	.	TRBJ2-7	CASSRGSTYEQYF	TGTGCCAGCAGCCGGGGGTCCACCTACGAGCAGTACTTC
TRBV15	.	.	TRBJ2-1	CATSRVRNEQFF	TGTGCCACCAGCAGAGTTCGCAATGAGCAGTTCTTC
TRBV30	.	.	TRBJ2-2	CAWSGLFTNTGELFF	TGTGCCTGGAGTGGTCTATTTACGAACACCGGGGAGCTGTTTTTT
TRBV30	.	.	TRBJ1-5	CAWSVNSGRYQPQHF	TGTGCCTGGAGTGTAAACTCGGGCCGATATCAGCCCCAGCATTTT
TRBV9	.	TRBD2	TRBJ2-1	CASSAAGGPYNEQFF	TGTGCCAGCAGCGCCGCGGGGGGGCCTTACAATGAGCAGTTCTTC
TRBV7-2	.	.	TRBJ2-7	CASSLDGRGTYEQYF	TGTGCCAGCAGCTTAGATGGGCGGGGCACCTACGAGCAGTACTTC
TRBV27	.	.	TRBJ1-1	CASSWSMSSEAFF	TGTGCCAGCAGTTGGTCGATGAGCTCTGAAGCTTTCTTT
TRBV5-1	.	.	TRBJ1-5	CASSLGDQPQHF	TGCGCCAGCAGCTTGGGGGATCAGCCCCAGCATTTT
TRBV10-3	.	.	TRBJ2-7	CAIRRADYEQYF	TGTGCCATCAGGCGGGCGGACTACGAGCAGTACTTC
TRBV18	.	.	TRBJ2-7	CASSPLESYEQYF	TGTGCCAGCTCACCTCTGGAATCCTACGAGCAGTACTTC
TRBV6-5	.	.	TRBJ1-5	CASSASDRQPQHF	TGTGCCAGCAGTGCCTCCGACAGGCAGCCCCAGCATTTT
TRBV30	.	.	TRBJ2-7	CAWSVTDSGEQYF	TGTGCCTGGAGTGTAACGGACAGCGGGGAGCAGTACTTC
TRBV7-2	.	.	TRBJ2-1	CASSLGVTAGSYNEQFF	TGTGCCAGCAGCTTAGGAGTAACGGCGGGCTCCTACAATGAGCAGTTCTTC
TRBV5-6	.	TRBD2	TRBJ2-7	CASSSGEGTRIYEQYF	TGTGCCAGCAGCTCGGGGGAGGGGACCAGGATCTACGAGCAGTACTTC
TRBV6-5	.	.	TRBJ1-1	CASTETSLNTEAFF	TGTGCCAGCACCGAAACAAGTTTGAACACTGAAGCTTTCTTT
TRBV27	.	.	TRBJ1-1	CASSLLDGNEAFF	TGTGCCAGCAGTTTATTAGACGGAAATGAAGCTTTCTTT
TRBV30	.	TRBD1	TRBJ2-4	CAWSGGQGLAKNIQYF	TGTGCCTGGAGTGGAGGACAGGGGCTAGCCAAAAACATTCAGTACTTC
TRBV5-6	.	.	TRBJ1-1	CASSLIGRTNTEAFF	TGTGCCAGCAGCTTGATCGGCAGAACGAACACTGAAGCTTTCTTT
TRBV7-8	.	.	TRBJ1-1	CASSLAYREPEAFF	TGTGCCAGCAGCTTAGCTTACCGGGAACCTGAAGCTTTCTTT
TRBV7-9	.	TRBD1	TRBJ1-2	CASSFSGQGYYGYTF	TGTGCCAGCAGCTTTAGTGGACAGGGGTATTATGGCTACACCTTC
TRBV4-1	.	.	TRBJ2-1	CASSQDALGGNEQFF	TGCGCCAGCAGCCAAGACGCGTTAGGAGGCAATGAGCAGTTCTTC
TRBV5-6	.	.	TRBJ2-7	CASSSGGIPYEQYF	TGTGCCAGCAGCTCCGGAGGGATACCCTACGAGCAGTACTTC
TRBV10-2	few	.	TRBJ1-1	CASRDNSEAFF	TGCGCCAGCCGGGACAACAGTGAAGCTTTCTTT
TRBV5-6	.	.	TRBJ1-1	CASSLGGRATMNTEAFF	TGTGCCAGCAGCTTGGGGGGCAGGGCTACCATGAACACTGAAGCTTTCTTT